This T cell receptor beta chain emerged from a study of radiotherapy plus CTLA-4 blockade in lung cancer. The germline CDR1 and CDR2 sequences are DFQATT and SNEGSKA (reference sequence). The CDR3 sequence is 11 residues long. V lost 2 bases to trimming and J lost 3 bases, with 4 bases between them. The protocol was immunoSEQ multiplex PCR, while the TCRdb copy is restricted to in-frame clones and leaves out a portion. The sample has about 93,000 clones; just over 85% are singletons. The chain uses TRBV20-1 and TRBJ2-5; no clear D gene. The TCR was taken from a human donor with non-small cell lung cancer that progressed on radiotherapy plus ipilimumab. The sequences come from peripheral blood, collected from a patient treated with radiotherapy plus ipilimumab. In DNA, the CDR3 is TGCAGTGCTAGACTGAAAGAGACCCAGTACTTC. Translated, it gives CSARLKETQYF.